The present TCR beta chain was sequenced within a study of monozygotic twins with inflammatory bowel disease. The length of the CDR3 is 15 residues. The germline CDR1 and CDR2 sequences are DFQATT and SNEGSKA (reference sequence). From the 5' RACE reads, TCRdb lists one entry per CDR3 protein and no DNA. The sample has 200,000 to 250,000 distinct CDR3 sequences. The sequenced sample was blood. The V call is TRBV20-1, the J call TRBJ2-2; TCRdb selects TRBD2, and the lack of DNA leaves this call unchecked. The TCR sequence derives from a human donor with ulcerative colitis or Crohn's disease, or a healthy co-twin of an affected twin (not recorded which). The CDR3 reads CSARAGGWRAGELFF.